The sequence of this TCR beta chain was determined in a study of cytomegalovirus exposure and HLA in healthy donors. PCR amplification relied on 60 Vbeta primers (plus 13 Jbeta primers). TCRdb keeps only in-frame clones here, not all; method: immunoSEQ multiplex PCR. Altogether 190,000 or so clones are present, 75% to 90% being singletons, with the ten largest covering 6.5%. The CDR3 extends over 17 amino acids. The V and J ends lost 2 bases and 2 bases, in that order; junction bases with no gene match: 6. Germline lookup yields CDR1 MGHRA and CDR2 YSYEKL. The gene calls are TRBV4-1 and TRBJ1-4; 9 nucleotides match TRBD1. The sequencing input was PBMCs. The clonotype was recovered from a woman in her 50s in good health and CMV-seropositive. CDR3 amino acids: CASSQLTGGVTNEKLFF. CDR3 nucleotide sequence: TGCGCCAGCAGCCAATTGACAGGGGGGGTTACTAATGAAAAACTGTTTTTT.